These 11 T cell receptor beta chains share one sample of origin, sequenced in a study of cytomegalovirus exposure and HLA in healthy donors. The PCR employed 60 Vbeta primers together with 13 Jbeta primers. Generated by immunoSEQ multiplex PCR, the TCRdb table keeps only in-frame clones and is missing some. Here the sample spans 120,000 or so clones, over 60% being singletons. Specimen: PBMCs. Source of these receptors: a middle-aged woman in good health and CMV-seropositive.

The J gene is TRBJ2-5, the V gene TRBV4-2; D might be TRBD2 (5 bases). The J call may be wrong; the DNA end is better matched by TRBJ2-7. CDR3 size: 15 residues. The germline V gene encodes CDR1 LGHNA and CDR2 YNFKEQ. CDR3 DNA: TGTGCCAGCAGCCCCCTAGGAGCGGCCACCTACGAGCAGTACTTC. Translating gives CASSPLGAATYEQYF.

This clone was seen more than once but under ten times. The V gene is TRBV13, the J gene TRBJ2-3; possible D gene TRBD1, 5 bases. Germline-derived CDR1 and CDR2 are PRHDT and FYEKMQ (reference sequence). Deletions cut 0 bases from V and 0 bases from J, with 13 bases between. CDR3 length: 17 residues. The CDR3 DNA reads TGTGCCAGCAGCTTAGGCCAGACAGTCATCAGCACAGATACGCAGTATTTT. This codes for CASSLGQTVISTDTQYF.

V gene TRBV29-1 combines with J gene TRBJ2-3, with 7 bases identical to TRBD1. CDR3 length: 13 residues. The V gene end was trimmed by 4 bases and the J gene end by 5 bases; junction bases not matched to a gene: 6. Germline V gives CDR1 SQVTM, CDR2 ANQGSEA. The DNA of the CDR3 is TGCAGCGTTGGACAGGGAGATAAAGATACGCAGTATTTT. Amino acid sequence: CSVGQGDKDTQYF.

This rearrangement joins TRBV11-2 to TRBJ2-5; D possibly corresponds to TRBD1 (5 bases). V shed 5 bases and J shed 5 bases, with 9 bases lying between them. The V gene's germline CDR1 is SGHAT and CDR2 FQNNGV. CDR3 length: 12 residues. The CDR3 sequence: CASSIHRETQYF. The CDR3 DNA sequence: TGTGCCAGCAGCATTCACAGGGAGACCCAGTACTTC. The entire variable domain, with the rest obtained from reference TRBV11-2 and TRBJ2-5, is as follows: EAGVAQSPRYKIIEKRQSVAFWCNPISGHATLYWYQQILGQGPKLLIQFQNNGVVDDSQLPKDRFSAERLKGVDSTLKIQPAKLEDSAVYLCASSIHRETQYFGPGTRLLVL.

This rearrangement joins TRBV9 to TRBJ2-5; D possibly corresponds to TRBD2 (5 bases). Germline CDR1 reads SGDLS; CDR2 reads YYNGEE. Trimming pared 4 bases from V and 2 bases from J, leaving 12 bases between. There are 14 residues in the CDR3. The CDR3 is CASSTSGGQETQYF. The CDR3 region has the DNA TGTGCCAGCAGCACCAGCGGCGGACAAGAGACCCAGTACTTC. Supplemented by reference TRBV9 and TRBJ2-5, the full variable domain reads DSGVTQTPKHLITATGQRVTLRCSPRSGDLSVYWYQQSLDQGLQFLIQYYNGEERAKGNILERFSAQQFPDLHSELNLSSLELGDSALYFCASSTSGGQETQYFGPGTRLLVL.

The chain recombines TRBV5-7 with TRBJ1-2, with D possibly matching TRBD1 (5 bases). TRBV5-7 is assigned to the ORF class and has an uncertain function. The CDR3 is made up of 14 amino acids. V was cut by 0 bases and J by 5 bases, with 11 bases left in between. The DNA for the CDR3 is TGTGCCAGCAGCTTGGCCAGGGTTAGGTATGGCTACACCTTC. This sequence encodes CASSLARVRYGYTF.

V is TRBV19 and J is TRBJ1-2; TRBD1 aligns across 10 bases. Germline V gene lookup returns CDR1 LNHDA and CDR2 SQIVND (reference sequence). Losses at the gene ends were 8 bases for V and 5 bases for J; bases not matched to a gene: 8. CDR3 length: 14 amino acids. CDR3 amino acids: CASEDRGLQYGYTF. The CDR3 region has the DNA TGTGCCAGTGAGGACAGGGGGTTACAGTATGGCTACACCTTC.

The chain uses TRBV6-1 and TRBJ2-7; 10 bases match TRBD1. Per germline, CDR1 MNHNS and CDR2 SASEGT. CDR3 length: 14 residues. V shed 4 bases, J shed 5 bases, and the junction held 5 bases outside the gene matches. The CDR3 DNA reads as TGTGCCAGCAGTGTCCGACAGGGGGCAGACGAGCAGTACTTC. Translating gives CASSVRQGADEQYF.

V is TRBV5-1 and J is TRBJ2-2, with 7 bases that match TRBD1. Germline V gives CDR1 SGHRS, CDR2 YFSETQ. The CDR3 is 15 residues long. V trimming: 4 bases; J trimming: 1 base; junction bases outside the gene matches: 4. The CDR3 DNA sequence: TGCGCCAGCAGCACCGGGACAGAGAACACCGGGGAGCTGTTTTTT. This encodes CASSTGTENTGELFF.

The rearrangement joins TRBV4-1 to TRBJ1-2; D gene unclear. This CDR3 contains 11 residues. Looked up from germline, CDR1 is MGHRA and CDR2 is YSYEKL. Trimming took off 0 bases at V and 8 bases at J, with 4 bases between the two ends. The chain's CDR3 is CASSQDLGYTF. The CDR3 coding sequence is TGCGCCAGCAGCCAAGATCTCGGCTACACCTTC.

The chain couples TRBV7-2 to TRBJ2-3; D may be TRBD2 (5 bases). CDR3 length: 17 residues. Trimming took 1 base from V and 2 from J, leaving 16 bases between them. Germline V lookup: CDR1 SGHTA, CDR2 FQGNSA. The CDR3 is CASSLVFWTPDTDTQYF. CDR3 DNA sequence: TGTGCCAGCAGCTTAGTCTTTTGGACTCCAGACACAGATACGCAGTATTTT. The variable domain in full, completed from reference TRBV7-2 and TRBJ2-3, reads GAGVSQSPSNKVTEKGKDVELRCDPISGHTALYWYRQSLGQGLEFLIYFQGNSAPDKSGLPSDRFSAERTGGSVSTLTIQRTQQEDSAVYLCASSLVFWTPDTDTQYFGPGTRLTVL.